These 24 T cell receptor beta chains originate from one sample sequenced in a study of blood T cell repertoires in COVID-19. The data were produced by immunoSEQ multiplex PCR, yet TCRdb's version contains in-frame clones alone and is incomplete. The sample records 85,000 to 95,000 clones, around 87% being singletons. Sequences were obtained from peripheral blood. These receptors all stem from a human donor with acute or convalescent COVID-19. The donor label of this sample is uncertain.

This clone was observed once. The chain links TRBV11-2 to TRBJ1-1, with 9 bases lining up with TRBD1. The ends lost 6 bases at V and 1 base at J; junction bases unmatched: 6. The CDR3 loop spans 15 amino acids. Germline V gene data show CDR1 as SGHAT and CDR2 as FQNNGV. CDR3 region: CASSYRGRGNTEAFF. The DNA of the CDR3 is TGTGCCAGCAGTTACAGGGGGCGCGGGAACACTGAAGCTTTCTTT. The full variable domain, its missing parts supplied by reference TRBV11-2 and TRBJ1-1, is EAGVAQSPRYKIIEKRQSVAFWCNPISGHATLYWYQQILGQGPKLLIQFQNNGVVDDSQLPKDRFSAERLKGVDSTLKIQPAKLEDSAVYLCASSYRGRGNTEAFFGQGTRLTVV.

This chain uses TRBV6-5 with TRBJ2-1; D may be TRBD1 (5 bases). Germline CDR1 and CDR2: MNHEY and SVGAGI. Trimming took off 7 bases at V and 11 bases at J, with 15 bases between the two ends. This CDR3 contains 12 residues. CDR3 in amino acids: CASTTQGVKQFF. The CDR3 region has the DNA TGTGCCAGCACTACCCAGGGTGTAAAGCAGTTCTTC.

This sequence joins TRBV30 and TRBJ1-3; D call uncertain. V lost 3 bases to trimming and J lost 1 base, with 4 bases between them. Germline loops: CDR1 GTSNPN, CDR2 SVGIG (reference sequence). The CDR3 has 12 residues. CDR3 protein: CAWSGSGNTIYF. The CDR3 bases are TGTGCCTGGAGCGGTTCTGGAAACACCATATATTTT. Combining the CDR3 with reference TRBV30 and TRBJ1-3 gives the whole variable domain SQTIHQWPATLVQPVGSPLSLECTVEGTSNPNLYWYRQAAGRGLQLLFYSVGIGQISSEVPQNLSASRPQDRQFILSSKKLLLSDSGFYLCAWSGSGNTIYFGEGSWLTVV.

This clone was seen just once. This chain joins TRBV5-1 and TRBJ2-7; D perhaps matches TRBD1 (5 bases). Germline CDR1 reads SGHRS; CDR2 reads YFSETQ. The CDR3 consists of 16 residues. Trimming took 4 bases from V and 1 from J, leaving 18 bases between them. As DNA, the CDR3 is TGCGCCAGCAGCACCACTCAGGGAACCTTATCCTACGAGCAGTACTTC. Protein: CASSTTQGTLSYEQYF.

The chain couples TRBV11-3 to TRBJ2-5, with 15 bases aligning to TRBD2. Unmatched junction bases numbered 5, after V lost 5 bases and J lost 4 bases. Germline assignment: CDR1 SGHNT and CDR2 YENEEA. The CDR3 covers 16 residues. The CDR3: CASSIGTSGGIETQYF. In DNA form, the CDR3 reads TGTGCCAGCAGCATCGGGACTAGCGGGGGGATAGAGACCCAGTACTTC.

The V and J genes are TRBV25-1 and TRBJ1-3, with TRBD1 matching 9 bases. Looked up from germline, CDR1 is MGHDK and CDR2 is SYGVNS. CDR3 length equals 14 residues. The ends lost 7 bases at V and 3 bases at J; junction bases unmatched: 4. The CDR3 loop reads CASTDRGIGNTIYF. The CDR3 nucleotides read TGTGCCAGCACGGACAGGGGAATTGGAAACACCATATATTTT. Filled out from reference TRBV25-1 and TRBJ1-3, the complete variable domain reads EADIYQTPRYLVIGTGKKITLECSQTMGHDKMYWYQQDPGMELHLIHYSYGVNSTEKGDLSSESTVSRIRTEHFPLTLESARPSHTSQYLCASTDRGIGNTIYFGEGSWLTVV.

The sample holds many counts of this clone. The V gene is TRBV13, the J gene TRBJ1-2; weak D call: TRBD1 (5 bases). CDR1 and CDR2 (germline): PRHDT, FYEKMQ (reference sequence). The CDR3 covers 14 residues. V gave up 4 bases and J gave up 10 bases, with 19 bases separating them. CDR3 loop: CASSSRTGGRSYTF. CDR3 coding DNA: TGTGCCAGCAGCTCCCGCACCGGGGGACGCTCCTACACCTTC.

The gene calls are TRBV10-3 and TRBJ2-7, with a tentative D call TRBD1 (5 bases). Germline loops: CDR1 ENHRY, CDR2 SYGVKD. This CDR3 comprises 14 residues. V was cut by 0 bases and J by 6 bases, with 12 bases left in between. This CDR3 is CAISESRQRSEQYF. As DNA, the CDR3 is TGTGCCATCAGTGAGTCGAGACAGAGATCCGAGCAGTACTTC.

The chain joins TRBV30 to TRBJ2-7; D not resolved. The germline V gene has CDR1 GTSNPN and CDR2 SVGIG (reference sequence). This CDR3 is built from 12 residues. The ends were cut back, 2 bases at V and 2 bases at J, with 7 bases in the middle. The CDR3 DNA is TGTGCCTGGAGTCAGATGGCCTACGAGCAGTACTTC. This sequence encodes CAWSQMAYEQYF.

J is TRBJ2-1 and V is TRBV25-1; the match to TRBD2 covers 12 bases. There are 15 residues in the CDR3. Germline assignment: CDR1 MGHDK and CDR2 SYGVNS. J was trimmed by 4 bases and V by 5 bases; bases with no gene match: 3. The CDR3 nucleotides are TGTGCCAGCAGTCCTCTAGCGGGGGGGTACAATGAGCAGTTCTTC. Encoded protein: CASSPLAGGYNEQFF.

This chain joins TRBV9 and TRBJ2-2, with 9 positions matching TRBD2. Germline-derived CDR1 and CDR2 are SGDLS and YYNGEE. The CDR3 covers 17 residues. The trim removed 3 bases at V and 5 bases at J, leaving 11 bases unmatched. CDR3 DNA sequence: TGTGCCAGCAGCGCTCCTTTCGGGACTAGCCAGACCGGGGAGCTGTTTTTT. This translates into CASSAPFGTSQTGELFF.

CDR3 DNA: TGTGCCAGCAGTTTACGTCAGGGGTCACGGGGCTACACCTTC. Protein sequence: CASSLRQGSRGYTF. V gene TRBV27 combines with J gene TRBJ1-2; a possible D gene is TRBD1 (6 bases). Germline loops: CDR1 MNHEY, CDR2 SMNVEV (reference sequence). The ends were cut back, 2 bases at V and 8 bases at J, with 15 bases in the middle. There are 14 residues in the CDR3.

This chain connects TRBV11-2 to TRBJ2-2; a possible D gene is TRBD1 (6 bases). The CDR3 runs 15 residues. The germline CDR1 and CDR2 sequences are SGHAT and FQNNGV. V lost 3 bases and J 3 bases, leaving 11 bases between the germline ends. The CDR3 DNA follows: TGTGCCAGCAGCTTCTCAGGGGCGGACACCGGGGAGCTGTTTTTT. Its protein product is CASSFSGADTGELFF.

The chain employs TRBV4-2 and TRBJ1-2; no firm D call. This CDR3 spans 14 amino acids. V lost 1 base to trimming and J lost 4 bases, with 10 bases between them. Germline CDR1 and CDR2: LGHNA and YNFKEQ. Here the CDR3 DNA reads TGTGCCAGCAGCCAAGGGAGCGGGGTCTATGGCTACACCTTC. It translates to CASSQGSGVYGYTF.

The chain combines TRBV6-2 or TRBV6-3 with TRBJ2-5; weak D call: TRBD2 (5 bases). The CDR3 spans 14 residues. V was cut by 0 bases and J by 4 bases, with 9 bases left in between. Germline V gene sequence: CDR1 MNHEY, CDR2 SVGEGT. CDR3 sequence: CASSYSNAGETQYF. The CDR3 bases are TGTGCCAGCAGTTACTCGAACGCGGGAGAGACCCAGTACTTC.

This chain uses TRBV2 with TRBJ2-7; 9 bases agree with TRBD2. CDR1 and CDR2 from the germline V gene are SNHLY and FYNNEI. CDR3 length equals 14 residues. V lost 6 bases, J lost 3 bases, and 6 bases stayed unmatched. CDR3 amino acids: CASRSSGTFYEQYF. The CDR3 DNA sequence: TGTGCCAGCAGATCTAGCGGGACCTTCTACGAGCAGTACTTC.

The CDR3 DNA reads as TGTGCCAGTAGGAAAGGCATGGGACAGGGCGCTAGGGGCTACACCTTC. This codes for CASRKGMGQGARGYTF. The chain carries TRBV19 and TRBJ1-2; 9 positions agree with TRBD1. The CDR3 has 16 amino acids. CDR1 is LNHDA and CDR2 is SQIVND in the germline V gene (reference sequence). Germline trimming cut 6 bases from V and 8 bases from J; bases unmatched to any gene: 16.

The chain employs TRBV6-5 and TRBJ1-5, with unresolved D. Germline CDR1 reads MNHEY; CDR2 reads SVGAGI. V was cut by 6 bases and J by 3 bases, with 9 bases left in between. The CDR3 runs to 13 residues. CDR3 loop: CASSFLNNQPQHF. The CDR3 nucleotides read TGTGCCAGCAGCTTTCTTAACAATCAGCCCCAGCATTTT.

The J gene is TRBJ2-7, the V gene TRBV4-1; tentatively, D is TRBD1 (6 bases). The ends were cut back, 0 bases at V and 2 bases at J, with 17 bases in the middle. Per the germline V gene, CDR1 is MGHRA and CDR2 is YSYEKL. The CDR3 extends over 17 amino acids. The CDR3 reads CASSQDLVRGSTYEQYF. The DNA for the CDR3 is TGCGCCAGCAGCCAAGATCTGGTCAGGGGATCTACCTACGAGCAGTACTTC.

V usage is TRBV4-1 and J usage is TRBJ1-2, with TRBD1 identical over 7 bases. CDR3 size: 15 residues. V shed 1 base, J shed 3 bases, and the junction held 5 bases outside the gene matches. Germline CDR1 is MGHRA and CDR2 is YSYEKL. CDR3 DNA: TGCGCCAGCAGCCAAGTGGGCAGGGGGGACTATGGCTACACCTTC. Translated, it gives CASSQVGRGDYGYTF.

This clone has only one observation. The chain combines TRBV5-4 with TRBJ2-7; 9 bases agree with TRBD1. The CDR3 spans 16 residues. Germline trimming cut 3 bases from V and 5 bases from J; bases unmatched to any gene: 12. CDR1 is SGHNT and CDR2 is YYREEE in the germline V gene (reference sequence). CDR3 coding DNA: TGTGCCAGCAGCTCGGAGGCCGGGACAGGGATCCACGAGCAGTACTTC. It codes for CASSSEAGTGIHEQYF.

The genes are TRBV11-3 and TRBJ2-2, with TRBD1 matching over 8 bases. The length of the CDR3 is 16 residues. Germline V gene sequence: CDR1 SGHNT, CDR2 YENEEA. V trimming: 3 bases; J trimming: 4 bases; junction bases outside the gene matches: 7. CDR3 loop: CASSFKGTGITGELFF. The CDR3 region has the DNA TGTGCCAGCAGCTTTAAGGGGACAGGCATCACCGGGGAGCTGTTTTTT.

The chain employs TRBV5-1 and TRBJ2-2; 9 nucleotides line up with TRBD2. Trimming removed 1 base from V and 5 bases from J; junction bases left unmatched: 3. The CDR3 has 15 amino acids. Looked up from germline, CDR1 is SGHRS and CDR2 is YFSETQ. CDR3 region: CASSLPSGETGELFF. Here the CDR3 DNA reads TGCGCCAGCAGCTTGCCTAGCGGGGAAACCGGGGAGCTGTTTTTT.

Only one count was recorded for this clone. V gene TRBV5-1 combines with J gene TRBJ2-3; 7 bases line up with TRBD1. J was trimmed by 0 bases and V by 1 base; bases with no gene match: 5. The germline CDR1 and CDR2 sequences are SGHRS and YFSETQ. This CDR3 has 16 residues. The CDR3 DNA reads TGCGCCAGCAGCTTGCTGGGACAGAGCAGCACAGATACGCAGTATTTT. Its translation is CASSLLGQSSTDTQYF.